Sequencing of this T cell receptor beta chain was carried out in a study of cytomegalovirus exposure and HLA in healthy donors. This PCR relied on a set of 60 Vbeta primers and 13 Jbeta primers. Sequencing used immunoSEQ multiplex PCR; TCRdb keeps in-frame clones, though not all of them. The sample carries some 170,000 clones, about 80% recorded once. For this clone: What it binds is not known.

V lost 4 bases and J 1 base, leaving 14 bases between the germline ends. Germline CDR1 is MDHEN and CDR2 is SYDVKM. The CDR3 totals 16 residues. Study results and caveats: Cytomegalovirus status, reportedly, was diagnosed with high specificity and sensitivity by the classifier. An analysis that was carried out later associated 16,000 or so TCR beta sequences with HLA alleles at 0.05 false discovery rate. Association of a missense DCLRE1C variant with TCR beta V- and J-gene trimming was reported in a later analysis.

The receptor's source is a man aged 35-49 years in good health and CMV-seronegative. The sample comprised PBMCs. The chain recombines TRBV28 with TRBJ2-1; D may be TRBD2 (6 bases). The CDR3 protein is CASSYGGKTSYNEQFF. The CDR3 nucleotides read TGTGCCAGCAGTTATGGGGGGAAAACATCCTACAATGAGCAGTTCTTC.